This T cell receptor (beta chain) was recorded in a study of early T cells in non-severe SARS-CoV-2 infection. Study summary: Sequencing targeted bulk RNA from unsorted whole blood, leaving chains unpaired.

As part of library construction, unique molecular identifiers were attached to individual cDNA molecules. One entry per CDR3 protein results from TCRdb running MiXCR on the 5' RACE reads. In the table there are 80,000 to 100,000 distinct CDR3 sequences, around 14% of which are singletons. This clonotype was observed at least ten times. Its antigen is unknown. Study results and limitations: VDJdb matching skewed toward anti-spike CD8 responses, missing private and CD4 specificities.

The CDR3 has 16 residues. Germline V gene data show CDR1 as ENHRY and CDR2 as SYGVKD. The V and J ends lost 2 bases and 8 bases, in that order; junction bases with no gene match: 12. J is TRBJ1-2 and V is TRBV10-3; 9 nucleotides line up with TRBD1. The sequencing sample was made of whole blood. The clonotype comes from an adult who was a healthcare worker with PCR-confirmed SARS-CoV-2 infection or an uninfected control (not recorded which). The CDR3 region has the DNA TGTGCCATCAGTGAGACCTACCAGGGACAGGGAAGAGGCTACACCTTC. It encodes CAISETYQGQGRGYTF.